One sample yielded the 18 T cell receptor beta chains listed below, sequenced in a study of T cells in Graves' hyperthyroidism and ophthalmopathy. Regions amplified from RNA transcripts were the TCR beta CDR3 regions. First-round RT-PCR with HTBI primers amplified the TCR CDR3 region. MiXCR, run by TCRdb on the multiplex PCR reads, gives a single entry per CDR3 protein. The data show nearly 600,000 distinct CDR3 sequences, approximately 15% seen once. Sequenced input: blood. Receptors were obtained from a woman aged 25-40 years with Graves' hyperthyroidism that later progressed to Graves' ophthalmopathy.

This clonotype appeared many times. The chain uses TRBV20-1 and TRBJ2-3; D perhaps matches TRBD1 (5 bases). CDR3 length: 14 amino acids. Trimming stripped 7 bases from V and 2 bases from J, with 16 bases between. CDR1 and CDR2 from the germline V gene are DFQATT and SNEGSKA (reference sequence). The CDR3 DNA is TGCAGTGAGAAGGCAGGGTGGTACACAGATACGCAGTATTTT. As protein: CSEKAGWYTDTQYF.

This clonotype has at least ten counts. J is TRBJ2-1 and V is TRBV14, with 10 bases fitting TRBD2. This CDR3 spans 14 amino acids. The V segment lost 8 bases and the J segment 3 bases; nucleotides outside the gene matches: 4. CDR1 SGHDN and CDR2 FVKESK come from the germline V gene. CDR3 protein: CASCLAGDYNEQFF. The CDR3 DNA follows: TGTGCCAGCTGTCTAGCGGGAGACTACAATGAGCAGTTCTTC.

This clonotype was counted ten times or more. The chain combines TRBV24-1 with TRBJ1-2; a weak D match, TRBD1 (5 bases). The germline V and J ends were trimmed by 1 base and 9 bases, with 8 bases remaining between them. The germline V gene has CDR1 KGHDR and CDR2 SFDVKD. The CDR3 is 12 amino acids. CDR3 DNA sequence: TGTGCCACCAGTGATTTTGCAGGGAGCTACACCTTC. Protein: CATSDFAGSYTF.

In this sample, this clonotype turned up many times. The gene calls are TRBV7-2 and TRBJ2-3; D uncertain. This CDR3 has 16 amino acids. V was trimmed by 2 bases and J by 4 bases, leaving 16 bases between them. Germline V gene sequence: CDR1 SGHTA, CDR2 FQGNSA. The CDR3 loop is CASSLRLLIAPDTQYF. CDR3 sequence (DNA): TGTGCCAGCAGCTTAAGGTTGCTTATTGCGCCAGATACGCAGTATTTT.

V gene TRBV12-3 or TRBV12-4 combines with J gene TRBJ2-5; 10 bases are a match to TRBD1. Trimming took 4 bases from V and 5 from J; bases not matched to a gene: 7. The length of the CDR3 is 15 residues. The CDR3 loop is CASSSSTGGGETQYF. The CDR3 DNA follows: TGTGCCAGCAGTTCCTCGACAGGGGGCGGCGAGACCCAGTACTTC.

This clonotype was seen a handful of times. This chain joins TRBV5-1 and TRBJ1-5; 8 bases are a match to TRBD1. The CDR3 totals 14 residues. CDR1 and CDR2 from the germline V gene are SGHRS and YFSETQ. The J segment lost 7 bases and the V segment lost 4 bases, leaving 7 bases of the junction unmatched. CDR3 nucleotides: TGCGCCAGCAGCGTCGGACAGGGTGGGCAGCCCCAGCATTTT. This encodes CASSVGQGGQPQHF.

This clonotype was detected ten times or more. The DNA for the CDR3 is TGCAGCGTCGCCCGACAGGGTTACTATGGCTACACCTTC. Protein sequence: CSVARQGYYGYTF. The chain is built from TRBV29-1 and TRBJ1-2; TRBD1 matches at 7 bases. Germline V gives CDR1 SQVTM, CDR2 ANQGSEA. The CDR3 contains 13 residues. Germline trimming cut 6 bases from V and 3 bases from J; bases unmatched to any gene: 7.

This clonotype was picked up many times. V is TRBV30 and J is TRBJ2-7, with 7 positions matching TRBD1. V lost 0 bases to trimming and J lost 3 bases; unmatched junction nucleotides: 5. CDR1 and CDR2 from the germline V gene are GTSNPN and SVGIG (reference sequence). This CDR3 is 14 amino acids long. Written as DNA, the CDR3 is TGTGCCTGGAGTGTAGGGGGCTCAGGCTACGAGCAGTACTTC. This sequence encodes CAWSVGGSGYEQYF.

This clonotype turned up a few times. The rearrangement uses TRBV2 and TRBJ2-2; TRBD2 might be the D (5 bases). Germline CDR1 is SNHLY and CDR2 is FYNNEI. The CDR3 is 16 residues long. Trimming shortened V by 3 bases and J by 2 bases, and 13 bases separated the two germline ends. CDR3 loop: CASSEEAGSNTGELFF. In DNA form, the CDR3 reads TGTGCCAGCAGTGAGGAGGCGGGTAGTAACACCGGGGAGCTGTTTTTT.

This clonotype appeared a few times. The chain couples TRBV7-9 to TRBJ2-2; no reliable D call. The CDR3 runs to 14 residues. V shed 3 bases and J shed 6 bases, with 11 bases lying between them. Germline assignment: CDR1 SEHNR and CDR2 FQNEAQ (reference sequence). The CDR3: CASSLGHVSGELFF. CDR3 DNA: TGTGCCAGCAGCTTGGGCCATGTCTCCGGGGAGCTGTTTTTT.

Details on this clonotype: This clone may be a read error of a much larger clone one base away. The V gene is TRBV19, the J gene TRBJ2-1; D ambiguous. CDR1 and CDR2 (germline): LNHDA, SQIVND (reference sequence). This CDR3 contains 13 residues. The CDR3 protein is CTCGGDSYNEQFF. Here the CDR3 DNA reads TGTACCTGCGGCGGCGACTCCTACAATGAGCAGTTCTTC.

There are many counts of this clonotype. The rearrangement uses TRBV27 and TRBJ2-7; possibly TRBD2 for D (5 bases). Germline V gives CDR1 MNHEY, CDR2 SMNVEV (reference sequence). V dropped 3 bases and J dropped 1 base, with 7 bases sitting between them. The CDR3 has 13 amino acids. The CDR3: CASSFTGSYEQYF. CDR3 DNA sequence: TGTGCCAGCAGTTTTACGGGATCCTACGAGCAGTACTTC.

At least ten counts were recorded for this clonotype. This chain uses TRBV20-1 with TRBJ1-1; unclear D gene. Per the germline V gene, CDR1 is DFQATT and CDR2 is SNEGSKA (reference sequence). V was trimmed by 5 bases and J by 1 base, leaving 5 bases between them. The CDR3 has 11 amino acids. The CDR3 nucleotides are TGCAGTGCTTATAAGAACACTGAAGCTTTCTTT. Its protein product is CSAYKNTEAFF.

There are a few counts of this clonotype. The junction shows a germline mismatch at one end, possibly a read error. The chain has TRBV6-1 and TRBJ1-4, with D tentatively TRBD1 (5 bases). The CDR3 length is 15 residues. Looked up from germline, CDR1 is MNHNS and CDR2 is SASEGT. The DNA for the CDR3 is TGTGCCAGCAGTCGGACACAAGCAACTAATGAAAAACTGGTTTTT. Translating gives CASSRTQATNEKLVF.

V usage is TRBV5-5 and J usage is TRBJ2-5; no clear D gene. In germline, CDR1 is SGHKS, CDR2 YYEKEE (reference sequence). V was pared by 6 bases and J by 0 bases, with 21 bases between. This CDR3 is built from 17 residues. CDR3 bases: TGTGCCAGCACCCTCAACTTTTTTCGACATGACCAAGAGACCCAGTACTTC. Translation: CASTLNFFRHDQETQYF.

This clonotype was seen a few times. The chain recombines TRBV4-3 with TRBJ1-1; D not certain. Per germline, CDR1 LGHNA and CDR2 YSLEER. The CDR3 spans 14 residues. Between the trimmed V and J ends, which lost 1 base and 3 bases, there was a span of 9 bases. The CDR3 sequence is CASSQVTPDTEAFF. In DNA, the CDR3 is TGCGCCAGCAGCCAAGTGACACCAGACACTGAAGCTTTCTTT.

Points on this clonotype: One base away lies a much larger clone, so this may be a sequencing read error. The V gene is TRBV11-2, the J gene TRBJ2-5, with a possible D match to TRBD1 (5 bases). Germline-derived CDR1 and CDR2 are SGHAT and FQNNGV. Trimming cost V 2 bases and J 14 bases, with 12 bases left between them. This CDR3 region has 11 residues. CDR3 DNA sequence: TGTGCCAGCAGCTTATTGGACACTGATTACTTC. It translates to CASSLLDTDYF.

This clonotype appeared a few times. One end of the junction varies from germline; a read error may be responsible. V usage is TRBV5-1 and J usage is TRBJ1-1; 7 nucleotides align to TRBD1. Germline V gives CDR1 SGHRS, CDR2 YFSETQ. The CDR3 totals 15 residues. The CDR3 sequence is CASSLQGLGRSEAFF. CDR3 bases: TGTGCCAGCAGCTTACAGGGGCTGGGACGCTCTGAAGCTTTCTTT.